This TCR beta chain was identified during a study of blood T cell repertoires in COVID-19. Study at large: COVID-19 samples collected from the United States, Italy and Spain covered acute and convalescent phases.

Original processing notes: Reference gene primer amplification gave estimated nucleated cell counts. The method was immunoSEQ multiplex PCR; TCRdb's version includes in-frame clones alone and lacks a portion of them. V, J and clone size are those of that table, while D and trimming were read from the DNA. There are 220,000 or so clones in the sample; about 80% occur only once, and roughly 2.3% lies in the top ten. This CDR3 comprises 14 residues. V lost 0 bases and J lost 4, with 10 bases in between. The germline V gene has CDR1 SGHRS and CDR2 YFSETQ. The chain carries TRBV5-1 and TRBJ2-5, with unresolved D. The clonotype originates from a woman in her sixties or seventies with acute or convalescent COVID-19. The sequenced material came from peripheral blood. Written as DNA, the CDR3 is TGCGCCAGCAGCTTGGTGGGCAGGTTAGAGACCCAGTACTTC. It codes for CASSLVGRLETQYF.